Listed here are 3 T cell receptor beta chains from one sample, sequenced in a study of radiotherapy plus CTLA-4 blockade in lung cancer. Libraries were prepared by immunoSEQ multiplex PCR; TCRdb keeps only in-frame clonotypes and omits some of them. The sample shows under 90,000 clones, about two thirds of them seen only once. Here the sequenced sample was peripheral blood, taken from a patient treated with radiotherapy plus ipilimumab. All receptors come from a human donor with non-small cell lung cancer that progressed on radiotherapy plus ipilimumab.

The J gene is TRBJ1-2, the V gene TRBV6-5; D is unclear. The CDR3 runs 14 residues. Trimming took off 11 bases at V and 4 bases at J, with 20 bases between the two ends. Per the germline V gene, CDR1 is MNHEY and CDR2 is SVGAGI. CDR3 loop: CAGSVEVLGYGYTF. DNA for the CDR3: TGTGCCGGGTCCGTGGAGGTGTTGGGCTATGGCTACACCTTC.

This clone was counted between two and nine times. The chain is built from TRBV27 and TRBJ2-3; no definite D call. CDR3 length: 12 amino acids. V lost 2 bases and J lost 7, with 7 bases in between. CDR1 MNHEY and CDR2 SMNVEV come from the germline V gene (reference sequence). The CDR3 DNA is TGTGCCAGCAGTTTAGACGGGTATACGCAGTATTTT. As protein: CASSLDGYTQYF.

This clone was seen once. The chain has TRBV7-8 and TRBJ1-5; D may be TRBD1 (6 bases). V gave up 5 bases and J gave up 4 bases, with 12 bases separating them. CDR1 is SGHVS, CDR2 FQNEAQ, per germline. CDR3 size: 14 residues. For the CDR3, the DNA is TGTGCCAGCAGCCCGCTAACAGGGAATCAGCCCCAGCATTTT. Protein: CASSPLTGNQPQHF.